A single sample gave rise to the 24 T cell receptor beta chains below, sequenced in a study of type 1 regulatory T cells. These TCRs are of unknown antigen specificity. TCRdb analysed the reads with MiXCR anew, one entry per CDR3 protein. The sample shows 55,000 to 65,000 distinct CDR3 sequences, roughly two thirds of them seen only once. Input material: cultured non-Tr1 T cells, either the whole culture or a sorted T cell fraction (not recorded which). The receptors were gathered from a human donor in good health.

This clonotype was seen a handful of times. The chain uses TRBV20-1 and TRBJ2-5, with 7 bases fitting TRBD2. The V gene's germline CDR1 is DFQATT and CDR2 SNEGSKA (reference sequence). V shed 6 bases, J shed 5 bases, and the junction held 15 bases outside the gene matches. The length of the CDR3 is 15 residues. CDR3 coding DNA: TGCAGTGCGGGAATGGGCGGGAGAATGAAGGAGACCCAGTACTTC. Protein product: CSAGMGGRMKETQYF.

The V and J genes are TRBV24-1 and TRBJ2-7; 8 bases fit TRBD1. The germline V gene encodes CDR1 KGHDR and CDR2 SFDVKD. J was trimmed by 3 bases and V by 4 bases; bases with no gene match: 7. There are 15 residues in the CDR3. The DNA of the CDR3 is TGTGCCACCAGTGACCCCCCGGACAGGGTCTACGAGCAGTACTTC. Translated, it gives CATSDPPDRVYEQYF.

The chain is built from TRBV7-2 and TRBJ1-2; D is unclear. Deletions cut 4 bases from V and 2 bases from J, with 5 bases between. The CDR3 length is 12 residues. Germline V gene lookup returns CDR1 SGHTA and CDR2 FQGNSA. CDR3 sequence reads: CASSSRNYGYTF. In DNA, the CDR3 is TGTGCCAGCAGCTCGAGGAACTATGGCTACACCTTC.

DNA for the CDR3: TGCAGTGCTAGCCGGACTAGCAACAAGCAGTACTTC. This sequence encodes CSASRTSNKQYF. The rearrangement joins TRBV20-1 to TRBJ2-7; TRBD2 matches at 8 bases. V lost 3 bases to trimming and J lost 8 bases; unmatched junction nucleotides: 6. This CDR3 is built from 12 residues. CDR1 is DFQATT and CDR2 is SNEGSKA in the germline V gene (reference sequence).

The J gene is TRBJ2-4, the V gene TRBV9; 7 bases are shared with TRBD2. Germline assignment: CDR1 SGDLS and CDR2 YYNGEE. This CDR3 is 21 amino acids long. V shed 2 bases, J shed 0 bases, and the junction held 20 bases outside the gene matches. In DNA form, the CDR3 reads TGTGCCAGCAGCGTGGGGGGGGGTGTTATACGGAACCAACTAGCCAAAAACATTCAGTACTTC. This codes for CASSVGGGVIRNQLAKNIQYF.

The chain joins TRBV10-3 to TRBJ1-2; D perhaps matches TRBD1 (5 bases). Trimming shortened V by 2 bases and J by 0 bases, and 13 bases separated the two germline ends. The CDR3 is 16 amino acids. CDR1 and CDR2 (germline): ENHRY, SYGVKD. The CDR3: CAISEPWDGANYGYTF. The CDR3, as DNA: TGTGCCATCAGTGAGCCCTGGGACGGTGCTAACTATGGCTACACCTTC.

V gene TRBV7-9 combines with J gene TRBJ1-6; 7 nucleotides match TRBD1. V lost 0 bases to trimming and J lost 6 bases; unmatched junction nucleotides: 11. The germline CDR1 and CDR2 sequences are SEHNR and FQNEAQ (reference sequence). CDR3 length: 18 amino acids. The CDR3 nucleotides are TGTGCCAGCAGCTTAGCCAAGACAGGGTATGGACCTAATTCACCCCTCCACTTT. It codes for CASSLAKTGYGPNSPLHF.

V gene TRBV20-1 combines with J gene TRBJ2-1; TRBD2 aligns across 7 bases. V lost 1 base and J lost 8; bases outside the gene matches: 14. The CDR3 has 16 amino acids. Germline V gives CDR1 DFQATT, CDR2 SNEGSKA (reference sequence). Here the CDR3 reads CSARGRAGEFADEQFF. The CDR3 DNA reads TGCAGTGCTAGAGGTCGGGCGGGAGAATTTGCGGATGAGCAGTTCTTC.

V and J are TRBV11-1 and TRBJ2-1; D possibly corresponds to TRBD1 (6 bases). The CDR3 has 15 amino acids. Germline V lookup: CDR1 SGHAT, CDR2 FQDESV (reference sequence). V was shortened by 5 bases and J by 2 bases, with 13 bases between the two germline ends. CDR3 nucleotide sequence: TGTGCCAGCAGCGCAGGGACAACAGCCTACAATGAGCAGTTCTTC. It encodes CASSAGTTAYNEQFF.

In its sample, this clonotype was seen a few times. This chain connects TRBV19 to TRBJ2-1; TRBD2 matches 8 bases. With V trimmed by 7 bases and J by 11 bases, 16 bases remained unmatched. The CDR3 sequence is 15 residues long. Germline CDR1 is LNHDA and CDR2 is SQIVND (reference sequence). This CDR3 reads CASNPAGAGFGKQFF. The DNA for the CDR3 is TGTGCCAGTAACCCAGCGGGAGCGGGGTTTGGTAAGCAGTTCTTC.

For this clonotype: This could be a read error, since a much larger clone is one nucleotide away. This chain connects TRBV11-2 to TRBJ2-3, with D perhaps matching TRBD1 or TRBD2 (7 bases each). This CDR3 spans 16 amino acids. V was clipped by 0 bases and J by 5 bases, with 15 bases between them. Germline V CDR1 and CDR2: SGHAT, FQNNGV. Here the CDR3 reads CASSLEGRGHKDTQYF. DNA for the CDR3: TGTGCCAGCAGCTTAGAAGGGAGGGGGCATAAAGATACGCAGTATTTT.

The rearrangement joins TRBV12-3 or TRBV12-4 to TRBJ2-2; D perhaps matches TRBD2 (5 bases). V lost 7 bases and J lost 1, with 10 bases in between. The CDR3 extends over 14 amino acids. CDR3 protein: CASIKGGNTGELFF. The CDR3, as DNA: TGTGCCAGCATCAAAGGAGGGAACACCGGGGAGCTGTTTTTT.

The V call is TRBV6-5, the J call TRBJ2-2, with D unclear. CDR3 length: 14 amino acids. Trimming pared 0 bases from V and 4 bases from J, leaving 6 bases between. Germline CDR1 MNHEY, CDR2 SVGAGI. The CDR3 bases are TGTGCCAGCAGTTACTCAGGGCGCACCGGGGAGCTGTTTTTT. This sequence encodes CASSYSGRTGELFF.

The chain employs TRBV5-1 and TRBJ2-5, with D perhaps matching TRBD1 (6 bases). The CDR3 covers 13 residues. The V and J ends lost 2 bases and 3 bases respectively, with 8 bases between them. Germline loops: CDR1 SGHRS, CDR2 YFSETQ. CDR3 DNA sequence: TGCGCCAGCAGCTTTGGGACAAAAGAGACCCAGTACTTC. It yields the protein CASSFGTKETQYF. Complete variable domain (other parts from reference TRBV5-1 and TRBJ2-5): KAGVTQTPRYLIKTRGQQVTLSCSPISGHRSVSWYQQTPGQGLQFLFEYFSETQRNKGNFPGRFSGRQFSNSRSEMNVSTLELGDSALYLCASSFGTKETQYFGPGTRLLVL.

The gene calls are TRBV20-1 and TRBJ2-7; D is undetermined. Germline CDR1 reads DFQATT; CDR2 reads SNEGSKA (reference sequence). CDR3 size: 11 residues. The V and J ends lost 6 bases and 3 bases respectively, with 9 bases between them. CDR3 DNA sequence: TGCAGTGCACGACACGGCTACGAGCAGTACTTC. Encoded protein: CSARHGYEQYF.

The CDR3 sequence is CASSQESGYRNEQFF. The CDR3 DNA reads TGTGCCAGCAGCCAAGAATCAGGCTACCGCAATGAGCAGTTCTTC. The chain recombines TRBV14 with TRBJ2-1; the D is unclear. Germline V lookup: CDR1 SGHDN, CDR2 FVKESK. The CDR3 consists of 15 residues. The V and J ends lost 0 bases and 6 bases respectively, with 12 bases between them.

The gene calls are TRBV6-2 or TRBV6-3 and TRBJ1-1; D possibly corresponds to TRBD1 (5 bases). The germline V and J ends were trimmed by 4 bases and 5 bases, with 20 bases remaining between them. The CDR3 covers 16 residues. In germline, CDR1 is MNHEY, CDR2 SVGEGT. DNA for the CDR3: TGTGCCAGCAGTTCCGGGTCCGGGGGAAGAAGGACTGAAGCTTTCTTT. It yields the protein CASSSGSGGRRTEAFF.

The gene calls are TRBV9 and TRBJ2-3; 8 positions match TRBD2. The CDR3 extends over 16 amino acids. CDR1 is SGDLS, CDR2 YYNGEE, per germline. The J segment lost 1 base and the V segment lost 0 bases, leaving 4 bases of the junction unmatched. CDR3 in amino acids: CASSVVGRAGTDTQYF. The DNA for the CDR3 is TGTGCCAGCAGCGTAGTCGGGAGGGCTGGCACAGATACGCAGTATTTT.

This clonotype was picked up one time. This chain joins TRBV2 and TRBJ2-2; D is unresolved. Trimming took 4 bases from V and 6 from J, leaving 6 bases between them. The germline gives CDR1 SNHLY, CDR2 FYNNEI. The CDR3 length is 12 residues. The CDR3 DNA follows: TGTGCCAGCAGTGTTTACTCCGGGGAGCTGTTTTTT. It codes for CASSVYSGELFF. The full variable domain, rest sourced from reference TRBV2 and TRBJ2-2, is EPEVTQTPSHQVTQMGQEVILRCVPISNHLYFYWYRQILGQKVEFLVSFYNNEISEKSEIFDDQFSVERPDGSNFTLKIRSTKLEDSAMYFCASSVYSGELFFGEGSRLTVL.

The chain is built from TRBV12-3 or TRBV12-4 and TRBJ2-3; 12 bases agree with TRBD1. Losses at the gene ends were 4 bases for V and 6 bases for J; bases not matched to a gene: 8. The CDR3 consists of 16 residues. The CDR3 nucleotides read TGTGCCAGCAGTTCGCCGGGACAGGGGGCAGAGGATACGCAGTATTTT. Translation: CASSSPGQGAEDTQYF.

The chain couples TRBV30 to TRBJ1-2; perhaps TRBD1 as D (5 bases). The V and J ends lost 3 bases and 8 bases respectively, with 13 bases between them. Germline loops: CDR1 GTSNPN, CDR2 SVGIG (reference sequence). This CDR3 is built from 12 residues. The CDR3 sequence: CAWSPGVSGYTF. The CDR3, as DNA: TGTGCCTGGAGCCCGGGGGTGTCCGGCTACACCTTC.

The gene calls are TRBV29-1 and TRBJ2-2; 7 bases fit TRBD2. V dropped 7 bases and J dropped 7; count of bases not matched to a gene: 9. CDR3 size: 13 residues. Germline CDR1 reads SQVTM; CDR2 reads ANQGSEA. As DNA, the CDR3 is TGCAGCGCAAATGCGGGAGTGGGCGGGGAGCTGTTTTTT. It is translated as CSANAGVGGELFF.

This clonotype came up once. This chain connects TRBV11-2 to TRBJ2-7; 7 nucleotides match TRBD1. Looked up from germline, CDR1 is SGHAT and CDR2 is FQNNGV. With 1 base clipped from V and 6 bases from J, the junction kept 6 bases outside the gene matches. CDR3 length: 14 residues. CDR3 DNA: TGTGCCAGCAGCTTAGTGGTGACAGGGCTCGAGCAGTACTTC. Protein: CASSLVVTGLEQYF.

The chain joins TRBV20-1 to TRBJ2-1, with D possibly being TRBD1 (5 bases). V lost 3 bases and J lost 4, with 13 bases in between. The length of the CDR3 is 14 residues. The germline gives CDR1 DFQATT, CDR2 SNEGSKA (reference sequence). CDR3 DNA sequence: TGCAGTGCTAGGGGGCTGGGTCTTTACAATGAGCAGTTCTTC. Amino acids: CSARGLGLYNEQFF.